Below are 32 T cell receptor beta chains sequenced from a single sample in a study of beta chain features in type 1 diabetes. The study's findings and limits: Among all four CD4+ subsets, Type 1 diabetes patients had TCRB CDR3s that were moderately but significantly shorter.

Antigen specificity for these receptors is unknown. Sequencing targeted expressed TCRB transcripts, as all isolated RNA had been reverse transcribed. The data were produced by immunoSEQ multiplex PCR, yet TCRdb's version contains in-frame clones alone and is incomplete. This sample yields 100,000 to 150,000 clones, of which roughly 17% are seen a single time; roughly 2.6% belongs to the top ten. Sequenced input: central memory CD4+ T cells from blood. The receptors here all came from a man aged 18 to 30 with type 1 diabetes.

In its sample, this clone was seen once. J is TRBJ2-1 and V is TRBV5-1, with 10 bases aligning to TRBD1. The CDR3 sequence is 16 residues long. With V trimmed by 4 bases and J by 1 base, 5 bases remained unmatched. Germline V gene sequence: CDR1 SGHRS, CDR2 YFSETQ. The CDR3 region has the DNA TGCGCCAGCAGCCCCGGACAGGGGGGGTCCTACAATGAGCAGTTCTTC. Protein sequence: CASSPGQGGSYNEQFF.

This chain uses TRBV30 with TRBJ2-3; a possible D gene is TRBD2 (5 bases). Between the trimmed V and J ends, which lost 6 bases and 6 bases, there was a span of 10 bases. Germline V gives CDR1 GTSNPN, CDR2 SVGIG (reference sequence). The CDR3 runs to 11 residues. The CDR3 spells CACRRGDTQYF. The CDR3 region has the DNA TGTGCCTGCCGCCGAGGGGATACGCAGTATTTT.

This clone was observed a few times. This chain joins TRBV30 and TRBJ2-5; D remains ambiguous. The germline gives CDR1 GTSNPN, CDR2 SVGIG (reference sequence). V shed 0 bases and J shed 7 bases, with 15 bases lying between them. This CDR3 spans 14 amino acids. The CDR3 protein is CAWSVGSPVWTQYF. In DNA, the CDR3 is TGTGCCTGGAGTGTAGGATCCCCCGTGTGGACCCAGTACTTC.

The V call is TRBV6-6, the J call TRBJ1-3, with a possible D match to TRBD1 (6 bases). Trimming took off 8 bases at V and 3 bases at J, with 14 bases between the two ends. This CDR3 has 14 residues. Germline loops: CDR1 MNHNY, CDR2 SVGAGI (reference sequence). The CDR3 region has the DNA TGTGCCAGCCTAATACAGGGAAATGGAAACACCATATATTTT. Its translation: CASLIQGNGNTIYF.

The table lists this clone with a few counts. The chain employs TRBV18 and TRBJ1-1; tentative D call: TRBD1 (6 bases). Trimming shortened V by 2 bases and J by 2 bases, and 12 bases separated the two germline ends. CDR3 length equals 15 residues. The germline gives CDR1 KGHSH, CDR2 LQKENI. This CDR3 is CASSPSGDGNTEAFF. In nucleotides, the CDR3 is TGTGCCAGCTCACCATCAGGGGATGGAAACACTGAAGCTTTCTTT.

This clone showed up just a few times. CDR3 sequence reads: CASSPLTGSGNTIYF. DNA for the CDR3: TGTGCCAGCAGTCCGCTGACAGGCTCTGGAAACACCATATATTTT. The chain has TRBV27 and TRBJ1-3, with a tentative D call TRBD1 (6 bases). The CDR3 consists of 15 residues. Germline loops: CDR1 MNHEY, CDR2 SMNVEV (reference sequence). The ends were cut back, 5 bases at V and 0 bases at J, with 11 bases in the middle.

Only a few counts were recorded for this clone. V is TRBV30 and J is TRBJ2-1; D remains unclear. The germline V gene encodes CDR1 GTSNPN and CDR2 SVGIG (reference sequence). This CDR3 region has 12 residues. The ends were cut back, 3 bases at V and 4 bases at J, with 7 bases in the middle. The DNA for the CDR3 is TGTGCCTGGAGCATCAGGTACAATGAGCAGTTCTTC. This encodes CAWSIRYNEQFF. Full variable domain (outside the CDR3, taken from reference TRBV30 and TRBJ2-1): SQTIHQWPATLVQPVGSPLSLECTVEGTSNPNLYWYRQAAGRGLQLLFYSVGIGQISSEVPQNLSASRPQDRQFILSSKKLLLSDSGFYLCAWSIRYNEQFFGPGTRLTVL.

This clone was picked up a small number of times. The V and J genes are TRBV4-3 and TRBJ2-1; 8 bases map to TRBD1. V shed 4 bases, J shed 4 bases, and the junction held 15 bases outside the gene matches. CDR3 length: 18 amino acids. Germline lookup yields CDR1 LGHNA and CDR2 YSLEER. The CDR3 DNA sequence: TGCGCCAGCAGCCTACGACACGGACAGGGAGAATTTTACAATGAGCAGTTCTTC. Its protein product is CASSLRHGQGEFYNEQFF.

This clone was detected only a few times. CDR3 coding DNA: TGTGCCAGCAGTGAATTACAGGGGGGCTCCTACAATGAGCAGTTCTTC. Its protein product is CASSELQGGSYNEQFF. V usage is TRBV6-1 and J usage is TRBJ2-1; 8 nucleotides match TRBD1. The germline gives CDR1 MNHNS, CDR2 SASEGT. The CDR3 extends over 16 amino acids. Germline trimming cut 2 bases from V and 0 bases from J; bases unmatched to any gene: 3.

This clone was seen a handful of times. The rearrangement uses TRBV18 and TRBJ2-7; D remains ambiguous. The ends were cut back, 8 bases at V and 1 base at J, with 12 bases in the middle. Germline V gene sequence: CDR1 KGHSH, CDR2 LQKENI. The CDR3 consists of 13 residues. The CDR3: CASTDGYSYEQYF. Here the CDR3 DNA reads TGTGCCAGCACGGACGGGTATTCCTACGAGCAGTACTTC.

V usage is TRBV20-1 and J usage is TRBJ2-7, with D perhaps matching TRBD1 (6 bases). Germline V gene data show CDR1 as DFQATT and CDR2 as SNEGSKA (reference sequence). The CDR3 totals 11 residues. V was pared by 3 bases and J by 6 bases, with 9 bases between. For the CDR3, the DNA is TGCAGTGCTAGTGCAGGGGTCGAGCAGTACTTC. It codes for CSASAGVEQYF.

The V and J genes are TRBV29-1 and TRBJ2-7; 9 positions agree with TRBD1. Per germline, CDR1 SQVTM and CDR2 ANQGSEA. This CDR3 has 14 amino acids. After removal of 6 bases from V and 0 bases from J, the junction contained 6 bases not matched to a gene. The DNA of the CDR3 is TGCAGCGTCCTAAGACAGGGGGGCTCCTACGAGCAGTACTTC. Protein product: CSVLRQGGSYEQYF.

This clone was seen a few times. The chain combines TRBV27 with TRBJ1-1; D is possibly TRBD1 (5 bases). The CDR3 runs 17 residues. CDR1 is MNHEY, CDR2 SMNVEV, per germline (reference sequence). V lost 0 bases and J lost 0, with 14 bases in between. CDR3 in DNA: TGTGCCAGCAGTTTATCTGGCAGCGGGGCGTTGAACACTGAAGCTTTCTTT. This gives the protein CASSLSGSGALNTEAFF.

The chain combines TRBV7-2 with TRBJ2-1, with TRBD2 matching over 11 bases. Germline CDR1 SGHTA, CDR2 FQGNSA. The CDR3 has 15 residues. V trimming: 5 bases; J trimming: 2 bases; junction bases outside the gene matches: 2. The CDR3 nucleotides are TGTGCCAGCAGCCCGGGACTAGCGGCCTACAATGAGCAGTTCTTC. Translation gives CASSPGLAAYNEQFF.

V and J are TRBV7-2 and TRBJ1-5, with 9 bases that match TRBD1. The CDR3 has 16 residues. Losses at the gene ends were 5 bases for V and 6 bases for J; bases not matched to a gene: 11. Germline V gives CDR1 SGHTA, CDR2 FQGNSA. The CDR3 DNA follows: TGTGCCAGCAGCGGGACACAGGGGGCGGGGAGTCAGCCCCAGCATTTT. As protein: CASSGTQGAGSQPQHF.

In its sample, this clone was seen a few times. This chain joins TRBV2 and TRBJ1-2; 9 bases are a match to TRBD1. The germline V gene has CDR1 SNHLY and CDR2 FYNNEI. Trimming removed 6 bases from V and 7 bases from J; junction bases left unmatched: 12. This CDR3 contains 15 residues. The chain's CDR3 is CASSSQGAQDGGYTF. DNA for the CDR3: TGTGCCAGCAGCTCACAGGGGGCGCAGGATGGTGGCTACACCTTC.

The V call is TRBV9, the J call TRBJ2-1, with D perhaps TRBD1 (5 bases). Deletions cut 4 bases from V and 6 bases from J, with 14 bases between. The length of the CDR3 is 14 residues. Germline V gene lookup returns CDR1 SGDLS and CDR2 YYNGEE. The CDR3 loop is CASSSRQTGNEQFF. CDR3 coding DNA: TGTGCCAGCAGCTCCCGACAGACGGGCAATGAGCAGTTCTTC.

The chain recombines TRBV29-1 with TRBJ2-3; TRBD2 aligns across 10 bases. Per germline, CDR1 SQVTM and CDR2 ANQGSEA. This CDR3 spans 16 amino acids. Losses at the gene ends were 7 bases for V and 0 bases for J; bases not matched to a gene: 10. CDR3 sequence: CSALAGVMRSTDTQYF. The CDR3 DNA reads TGCAGCGCCCTAGCGGGAGTAATGAGGAGCACAGATACGCAGTATTTT.

The rearrangement uses TRBV2 and TRBJ2-2; tentatively, D is TRBD1 or TRBD2 (6 bases each). The CDR3 extends over 14 amino acids. Trimming removed 6 bases at V and 7 bases at J, with 15 bases between. Germline loops: CDR1 SNHLY, CDR2 FYNNEI. DNA of the CDR3: TGTGCCAGCAGGGTTAGGGGGGACGGCGGGGAGCTGTTTTTT. Protein: CASRVRGDGGELFF. Supplemented by reference TRBV2 and TRBJ2-2, the full variable domain reads EPEVTQTPSHQVTQMGQEVILRCVPISNHLYFYWYRQILGQKVEFLVSFYNNEISEKSEIFDDQFSVERPDGSNFTLKIRSTKLEDSAMYFCASRVRGDGGELFFGEGSRLTVL.

The chain links TRBV27 to TRBJ2-1; 14 nucleotides align to TRBD2. Germline V gene data show CDR1 as MNHEY and CDR2 as SMNVEV (reference sequence). V shed 1 base, J shed 8 bases, and the junction held 10 bases outside the gene matches. The CDR3 is 18 amino acids. The CDR3 DNA reads as TGTGCCAGCAGTTTATACGGGACTAGCGGGAGAGGGACCCATGAGCAGTTCTTC. This codes for CASSLYGTSGRGTHEQFF.

V is TRBV15 and J is TRBJ2-1; no firm D call. The CDR3 has 13 residues. V was clipped by 3 bases and J by 5 bases, with 8 bases between them. Per the germline V gene, CDR1 is LNHNV and CDR2 is YYDKDF (reference sequence). CDR3 sequence reads: CATSSTVDNEQFF. CDR3 bases: TGTGCCACCAGCAGTACGGTGGACAATGAGCAGTTCTTC.

Many counts were recorded for this clone. V is TRBV7-2 and J is TRBJ2-3; D is undetermined. V was pared by 5 bases and J by 14 bases, with 17 bases between. This CDR3 is built from 12 residues. Germline CDR1 and CDR2: SGHTA and FQGNSA. The DNA of the CDR3 is TGTGCCAGCAGCCCCTTCGGTCTCCTGGTGTATTTT. Residues: CASSPFGLLVYF.

The chain joins TRBV19 to TRBJ2-7; 12 bases align to TRBD2. The CDR3 has 15 residues. With V trimmed by 6 bases and J by 5 bases, 8 bases remained unmatched. CDR1 and CDR2 from the germline V gene are LNHDA and SQIVND (reference sequence). CDR3 residues: CASSPLTSGSDEQYF. Written as DNA, the CDR3 is TGTGCCAGTAGCCCACTGACTAGCGGGAGCGACGAGCAGTACTTC.

This clone appeared a few times. V and J are TRBV29-1 and TRBJ1-1; D not certain. The CDR3 is 12 amino acids. Trimming stripped 5 bases from V and 5 bases from J, with 12 bases between. Germline V CDR1 and CDR2: SQVTM, ANQGSEA. CDR3 in amino acids: CSVNHAGTEAFF. The CDR3 DNA sequence: TGCAGCGTTAACCATGCGGGGACTGAAGCTTTCTTT.

DNA for the CDR3: TGTGCCAGTAGTCAGGGGGCCAAAAACATTCAGTACTTC. Protein: CASSQGAKNIQYF. The rearrangement joins TRBV7-3 to TRBJ2-4; the D gene is possibly TRBD1 (6 bases). Deletions cut 9 bases from V and 1 base from J, with 10 bases between. Germline CDR1 and CDR2: SGHTA and FQGTGA. The CDR3 totals 13 residues.

The chain has TRBV2 and TRBJ2-1; possibly TRBD2 for D (5 bases). CDR1 is SNHLY and CDR2 is FYNNEI in the germline V gene. The CDR3 is 15 amino acids. V lost 5 bases, J lost 0 bases, and 11 bases lay in between. CDR3 DNA: TGTGCCAGCAGTAGGGAGCGGAGCTCCTACAATGAGCAGTTCTTC. It yields the protein CASSRERSSYNEQFF.

This clone was detected a few times. The chain links TRBV7-8 to TRBJ1-3; D gene ambiguous. V lost 6 bases and J lost 0, with 9 bases in between. The CDR3 extends over 14 amino acids. Germline V gene sequence: CDR1 SGHVS, CDR2 FQNEAQ. The DNA for the CDR3 is TGTGCCAGCAGACGCTCTCCCTCTGGAAACACCATATATTTT. It codes for CASRRSPSGNTIYF.

This chain joins TRBV12-5 and TRBJ2-3, with D hard to call. In germline, CDR1 is LGHNT, CDR2 FRNRAP. V was clipped by 2 bases and J by 1 base, with 4 bases between them. The CDR3 loop spans 13 amino acids. Here the CDR3 DNA reads TGTGCTAGTGGTTTGAGTGGCACAGATACGCAGTATTTT. Protein product: CASGLSGTDTQYF.

J is TRBJ2-3 and V is TRBV5-1; D gene unclear. CDR1 and CDR2 from the germline V gene are SGHRS and YFSETQ. V lost 1 base and J 1 base, leaving 10 bases between the germline ends. There are 15 residues in the CDR3. CDR3 loop: CASSLLPTGTDTQYF. The CDR3 DNA reads TGCGCCAGCAGCTTGCTTCCGACGGGCACAGATACGCAGTATTTT.

This clone was detected only a few times. The gene calls are TRBV5-1 and TRBJ2-3, with D perhaps TRBD1 (5 bases). Germline lookup yields CDR1 SGHRS and CDR2 YFSETQ. The germline V and J ends were trimmed by 2 bases and 8 bases, with 12 bases remaining between them. This CDR3 is built from 13 residues. The DNA of the CDR3 is TGCGCCAGCAGCTTCGGTCCCCAGGGTACGCAGTATTTT. It specifies CASSFGPQGTQYF.

The chain employs TRBV30 and TRBJ1-2, with D possibly being TRBD1 (5 bases). The CDR3 covers 12 residues. Looked up from germline, CDR1 is GTSNPN and CDR2 is SVGIG (reference sequence). Trimming took 3 bases from V and 2 from J, leaving 7 bases between them. The CDR3 DNA reads as TGTGCCTGGAGCAGGGCCAACTATGGCTACACCTTC. Translation: CAWSRANYGYTF.

Regarding this clone: This could be a read error, since a much larger clone is one nucleotide away. The V call is TRBV30, the J call TRBJ2-1; the D gene could be TRBD1 or TRBD2 (7 bases each). Trimming shortened V by 3 bases and J by 6 bases, and 9 bases separated the two germline ends. There are 12 residues in the CDR3. Germline V gene sequence: CDR1 GTSNPN, CDR2 SVGIG (reference sequence). Here the CDR3 reads CAWSRGGNEQFF. CDR3 bases: TGTGCCTGGAGCAGGGGGGGCAATGAGCAGTTCTTC.